This TCR beta chain was recovered during a study of blood T cell repertoires in COVID-19. About the research overall: Spain, Italy and the United States supplied samples that represented acute and convalescent COVID-19. PBMCs, B-cell-depleted T cells, or T cells were the source of the cDNA or gDNA that made up the material.

TCRdb's copy holds only in-frame clones and misses some; the assay was immunoSEQ multiplex PCR. The repertoire holds 95,000 to 100,000 clones, with approximately 92% as singletons. This CDR3 is built from 13 residues. Germline CDR1 and CDR2: GTSNPN and SVGIG (reference sequence). Trimming removed 2 bases from V and 5 bases from J, with 10 bases in between. Sequencing was done on a sample of peripheral blood. The sequence came from a man aged 50 or older with active COVID-19. The rearrangement uses TRBV30 and TRBJ2-1; D remains ambiguous. CDR3 nucleotide sequence: TGTGCCTGGAGTCACAGCCTTGACAATGAGCAGTTCTTC. Protein: CAWSHSLDNEQFF.